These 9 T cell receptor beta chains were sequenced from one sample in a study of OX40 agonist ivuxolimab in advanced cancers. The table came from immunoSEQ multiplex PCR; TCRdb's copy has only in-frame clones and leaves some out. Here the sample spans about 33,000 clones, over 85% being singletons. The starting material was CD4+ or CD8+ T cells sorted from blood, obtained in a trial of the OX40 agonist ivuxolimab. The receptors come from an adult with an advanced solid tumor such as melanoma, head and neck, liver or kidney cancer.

CDR3 sequence reads: CASSLSLGNEQFF. Here the CDR3 DNA reads TGTGCCAGCAGTTTATCCCTGGGTAATGAGCAGTTCTTC. The rearrangement joins TRBV27 to TRBJ2-1; D ambiguous. Germline V gives CDR1 MNHEY, CDR2 SMNVEV (reference sequence). This CDR3 has 13 residues. V lost 0 bases, J lost 7 bases, and 7 bases lay in between.

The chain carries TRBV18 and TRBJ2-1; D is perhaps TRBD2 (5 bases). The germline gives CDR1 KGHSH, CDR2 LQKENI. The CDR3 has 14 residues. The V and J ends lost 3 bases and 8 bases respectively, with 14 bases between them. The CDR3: CASSPYRGRDEQFF. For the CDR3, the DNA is TGTGCCAGCTCACCTTATCGAGGGCGGGATGAGCAGTTCTTC. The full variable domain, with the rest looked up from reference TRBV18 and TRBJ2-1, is NAGVMQNPRHLVRRRGQEARLRCSPMKGHSHVYWYRQLPEEGLKFMVYLQKENIIDESGMPKERFSAEFPKEGPSILRIQQVVRGDSAAYFCASSPYRGRDEQFFGPGTRLTVL.

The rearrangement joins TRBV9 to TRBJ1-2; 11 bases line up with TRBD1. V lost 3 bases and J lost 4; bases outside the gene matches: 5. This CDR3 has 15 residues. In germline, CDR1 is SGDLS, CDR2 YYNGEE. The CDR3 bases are TGTGCCAGCAGCGCAGGACAGGGGGCGGTCTATGGCTACACCTTC. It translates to CASSAGQGAVYGYTF.

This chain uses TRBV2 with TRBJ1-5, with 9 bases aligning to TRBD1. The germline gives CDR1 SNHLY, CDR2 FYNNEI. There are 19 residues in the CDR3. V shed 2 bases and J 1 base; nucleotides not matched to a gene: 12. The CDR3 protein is CASSERVRTGELSNQPQHF. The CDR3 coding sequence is TGTGCCAGCAGTGAACGGGTTAGGACAGGGGAACTGAGCAATCAGCCCCAGCATTTT. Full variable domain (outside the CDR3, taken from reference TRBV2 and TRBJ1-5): EPEVTQTPSHQVTQMGQEVILRCVPISNHLYFYWYRQILGQKVEFLVSFYNNEISEKSEIFDDQFSVERPDGSNFTLKIRSTKLEDSAMYFCASSERVRTGELSNQPQHFGDGTRLSIL.

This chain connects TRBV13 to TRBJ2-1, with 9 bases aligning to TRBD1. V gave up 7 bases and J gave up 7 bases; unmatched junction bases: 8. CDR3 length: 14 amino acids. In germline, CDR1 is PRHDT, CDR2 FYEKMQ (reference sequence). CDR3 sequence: CASTGGQGGNEQFF. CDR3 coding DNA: TGTGCCAGCACGGGGGGACAGGGTGGGAATGAGCAGTTCTTC. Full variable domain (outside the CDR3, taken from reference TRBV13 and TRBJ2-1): AAGVIQSPRHLIKEKRETATLKCYPIPRHDTVYWYQQGPGQDPQFLISFYEKMQSDKGSIPDRFSAQQFSDYHSELNMSSLELGDSALYFCASTGGQGGNEQFFGPGTRLTVL.

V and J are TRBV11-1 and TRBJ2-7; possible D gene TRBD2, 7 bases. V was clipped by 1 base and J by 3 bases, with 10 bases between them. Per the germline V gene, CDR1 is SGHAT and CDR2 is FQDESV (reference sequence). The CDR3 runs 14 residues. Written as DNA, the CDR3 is TGTGCCAGCAGCTTAGAGGGGGGGAGCTACGAGCAGTACTTC. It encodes CASSLEGGSYEQYF.

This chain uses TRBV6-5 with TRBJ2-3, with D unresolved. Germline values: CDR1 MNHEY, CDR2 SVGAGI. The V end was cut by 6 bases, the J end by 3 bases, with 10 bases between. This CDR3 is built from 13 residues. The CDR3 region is CASSRRPTDTQYF. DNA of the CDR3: TGTGCCAGCAGCCGCAGGCCAACAGATACGCAGTATTTT.

CDR3 nucleotide sequence: TGTGCCAGCAGCTCTACTAGCGGGAGGGCCTACGAGCAGTACTTC. Translated: CASSSTSGRAYEQYF. This chain connects TRBV7-6 to TRBJ2-7; the match to TRBD2 covers 13 bases. With V trimmed by 4 bases and J by 2 bases, 2 bases remained unmatched. CDR3 length equals 15 residues. Looked up from germline, CDR1 is SGHVS and CDR2 is FNYEAQ.

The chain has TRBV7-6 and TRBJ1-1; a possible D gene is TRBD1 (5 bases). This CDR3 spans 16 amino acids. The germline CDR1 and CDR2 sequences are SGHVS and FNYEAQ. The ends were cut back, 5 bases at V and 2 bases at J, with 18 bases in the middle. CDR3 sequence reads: CASSLLEDGANTEAFF. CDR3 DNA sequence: TGTGCCAGCAGCCTACTGGAGGATGGGGCAAACACTGAAGCTTTCTTT.